The rows below give T cell receptor beta chains drawn from one sample of a study of OX40 agonist ivuxolimab in advanced cancers. Profiling relied on immunoSEQ multiplex PCR, and the TCRdb table lists in-frame clones only, not all of them. Of around 70,000 clones listed, about 90% are singletons. The sequencing here drew on CD4+ or CD8+ T cells sorted from blood, taken in a trial of the OX40 agonist ivuxolimab. All receptors derive from an adult with an advanced solid tumor such as melanoma, head and neck, liver or kidney cancer. CDR3s include the opening cysteine and the closing phenylalanine or tryptophan. D genes are given only for firm matches. Some rows mark clone size as missing; the rest say once, few, many or name a class of expanded clone.

j_call v_call d_call clone_size cdr3_aa cdr3_nt
TRBJ2-1 TRBV4-1 TRBD1 NA CASSQGTGGYDEQFF TGCGCCAGCAGCCAAGGGACAGGGGGCTATGATGAGCAGTTCTTC
TRBJ2-3 TRBV28 TRBD2 NA CASTSPRRGVKDTQYF TGTGCCAGCACTAGTCCCCGGCGGGGGGTCAAAGATACGCAGTATTTT
TRBJ2-4 TRBV6-5 TRBD1 NA CASRETTGLNIQYF TGTGCCAGCAGGGAAACGACAGGGTTGAACATTCAGTACTTC
TRBJ2-7 TRBV13 TRBD1 NA CASSPTGQGEHEQYF TGTGCCAGCAGCCCAACGGGACAGGGGGAACACGAGCAGTACTTC
TRBJ1-6 TRBV13 TRBD1 NA CASSPTADRGTSSPLHF TGTGCCAGCAGCCCAACGGCAGACAGGGGAACGTCCTCACCCCTCCACTTT
TRBJ2-7 TRBV6-5 NA once CASSYGGTYEQYF TGTGCCAGCAGTTACGGGGGTACCTACGAGCAGTACTTC
TRBJ1-5 TRBV25-1 NA NA CASSEYGGGGNQPQHF TGTGCCAGCAGTGAATACGGGGGCGGGGGCAATCAGCCCCAGCATTTT
TRBJ1-6 TRBV25-1 NA few CASSPRGGYSPLHF TGTGCCAGCAGTCCAAGGGGAGGATATTCACCCCTCCACTTT
TRBJ1-5 TRBV11-2 NA once CASSWGGNQPQHF TGTGCCAGCAGCTGGGGAGGGAATCAGCCCCAGCATTTT
TRBJ2-5 TRBV6-5 TRBD2 NA CQGSGGAETQYF TGTCAGGGGAGCGGGGGGGCGGAGACCCAGTACTTC
TRBJ2-7 TRBV12-5 TRBD1 NA CASGLGTGAYEQYF TGTGCTAGTGGTTTGGGCACAGGGGCCTACGAGCAGTACTTC
TRBJ2-5 TRBV4-1 NA few CASSQDARAQETQYF TGCGCCAGCAGCCAAGATGCCAGAGCCCAAGAGACCCAGTACTTC
TRBJ2-5 TRBV7-8 NA NA CASSLGFETQYF TGTGCCAGCAGCTTAGGGTTCGAGACCCAGTACTTC
TRBJ1-2 TRBV27 TRBD1 NA CASSFHPGGRSNYGYTF TGTGCCAGCAGTTTTCATCCAGGGGGAAGATCTAACTATGGCTACACCTTC
TRBJ2-7 TRBV5-4 NA NA CASSYREDYEQYF TGTGCCAGCAGCTACAGGGAGGACTACGAGCAGTACTTC
TRBJ2-7 TRBV9 NA NA CASSASSGPGYEQYF TGTGCCAGCAGCGCATCAAGTGGACCTGGGTACGAGCAGTACTTC
TRBJ1-5 TRBV6-1 NA NA CASSEEVSYSNQPQHF TGTGCCAGCAGTGAAGAGGTCAGCTATAGCAATCAGCCCCAGCATTTT
TRBJ2-7 TRBV4-3 TRBD1 NA CASSQGQGRNEQYF TGCGCCAGCAGCCAAGGACAGGGGCGCAACGAGCAGTACTTC
TRBJ2-3 TRBV5-1 NA NA CASSLGPLGDTQYF TGCGCCAGCAGCTTGGGCCCCCTTGGGGATACGCAGTATTTT
TRBJ1-5 TRBV5-4 TRBD1 once CASSAPDRVGEGNQPQHF TGTGCCAGCAGCGCACCGGACAGGGTAGGGGAGGGCAATCAGCCCCAGCATTTT
TRBJ1-2 TRBV11-2 NA NA CASSPYGYTF TGTGCCAGCAGCCCCTATGGCTACACCTTC
TRBJ2-7 TRBV11-2 NA NA CASTYGGGGSYEQYF TGTGCCAGCACCTATGGTGGTGGGGGTTCCTACGAGCAGTACTTC
TRBJ1-5 TRBV6-1 NA NA CASSPASSSNQPQHF TGTGCCAGCAGCCCGGCAAGCAGTAGCAATCAGCCCCAGCATTTT
TRBJ2-5 TRBV6-5 NA NA CASSYVGWETQYF TGTGCCAGCAGTTACGTAGGTTGGGAGACCCAGTACTTC
TRBJ1-1 TRBV9 NA NA CASSVGRGNTEAFF TGTGCCAGCAGCGTAGGAAGGGGGAACACTGAAGCTTTCTTT
TRBJ2-1 TRBV2 TRBD2 NA CARKSRGGTNEQFF TGTGCCAGAAAGAGTCGGGGGGGAACGAATGAGCAGTTCTTC
TRBJ1-4 TRBV7-9 NA NA CASSSQNREVGEKLFF TGTGCCAGCAGCTCCCAAAACAGGGAGGTCGGGGAAAAACTGTTTTTT